Shown below are 16 T cell receptor beta chains from a single sample sequenced in a study of early T cells in non-severe SARS-CoV-2 infection. In TCRdb, the 5' RACE reads were re-called with MiXCR into one record per CDR3 protein. The sample lists roughly 51,000 distinct CDR3 sequences, around a tenth occurring once. Sequencing was carried out using whole blood. The receptors here all came from an adult who was a healthcare worker with PCR-confirmed SARS-CoV-2 infection or an uninfected control (not recorded which).

There are many counts of this clonotype. This sequence joins TRBV28 and TRBJ2-7; TRBD2 agrees at 7 bases. The germline V gene encodes CDR1 MDHEN and CDR2 SYDVKM. The trim removed 7 bases at V and 2 bases at J, leaving 8 bases unmatched. This CDR3 contains 14 residues. The CDR3 sequence: CASIQASGAYEQYF. CDR3 DNA: TGTGCCAGCATCCAAGCTAGCGGCGCCTACGAGCAGTACTTC.

The rearrangement uses TRBV7-9 and TRBJ1-3; a weak D match, TRBD1 (5 bases). Germline assignment: CDR1 SEHNR and CDR2 FQNEAQ (reference sequence). The CDR3 loop spans 13 amino acids. The germline V and J ends were trimmed by 4 bases and 1 base, with 5 bases remaining between them. For the CDR3, the DNA is TGTGCCAGCAGCTCAGGGTCTGGAAACACCATATATTTT. Protein product: CASSSGSGNTIYF.

This clonotype has a handful of counts. J is TRBJ1-6 and V is TRBV11-2; D might be TRBD1 (5 bases). Germline CDR1 reads SGHAT; CDR2 reads FQNNGV. V was pared by 1 base and J by 0 bases, with 16 bases between. The CDR3 has 19 residues. The CDR3 is CASSLGRGTESSYNSPLHF. The CDR3 bases are TGTGCCAGCAGCTTAGGCCGGGGGACCGAGAGCTCCTATAATTCACCCCTCCACTTT.

The V call is TRBV3-1, the J call TRBJ2-3, with 13 bases lining up with TRBD2. There are 17 residues in the CDR3. CDR1 and CDR2 (germline): LGHDT, YNNKEL (reference sequence). V lost 1 base to trimming and J lost 1 base; unmatched junction nucleotides: 2. This CDR3 is CASSQGGTSGGTDTQYF. Written as DNA, the CDR3 is TGTGCCAGCAGCCAAGGGGGGACTAGCGGGGGCACAGATACGCAGTATTTT.

Worth noting for this clonotype: The junction departs from the called germline gene at one end, perhaps through a read error. This sequence joins TRBV6-1 and TRBJ1-1; no reliable D call. Germline CDR1 MNHNS, CDR2 SASEGT. CDR3 size: 11 residues. CDR3 nucleotides: TGTGCCAGCAGGCTAAACAGTGAAGCTTTCTTT. It codes for CASRLNSEAFF.

This clonotype was recorded a few times. The rearrangement uses TRBV28 and TRBJ1-4; D remains ambiguous. Between the trimmed V and J ends, which lost 4 bases and 3 bases, there was a span of 15 bases. The CDR3 has 16 amino acids. Germline V lookup: CDR1 MDHEN, CDR2 SYDVKM. The CDR3 region is CASSSPIRVPNEKLFF. In DNA, the CDR3 is TGTGCCAGCAGTTCCCCGATCCGGGTACCTAATGAAAAACTGTTTTTT.

The J gene is TRBJ1-1, the V gene TRBV10-3, with 8 bases fitting TRBD1. This CDR3 is built from 15 residues. Per germline, CDR1 ENHRY and CDR2 SYGVKD. V trimming: 11 bases; J trimming: 1 base; junction bases outside the gene matches: 12. The CDR3 here is CASNPATGENTEAFF. The CDR3, as DNA: TGTGCCTCTAACCCCGCGACAGGGGAGAACACTGAAGCTTTCTTT.

This clonotype was seen more than once but under ten times. The chain has TRBV2 and TRBJ2-3; D remains unclear. The germline V gene encodes CDR1 SNHLY and CDR2 FYNNEI. V was cut by 5 bases and J by 1 base, with 7 bases left in between. The CDR3 totals 13 residues. In DNA form, the CDR3 reads TGTGCCAGCAGTTTTGTCCGCACAGATACGCAGTATTTT. This sequence encodes CASSFVRTDTQYF.

The chain employs TRBV12-3 or TRBV12-4 and TRBJ2-5; D may be TRBD1 (6 bases). This CDR3 contains 14 residues. V was trimmed by 7 bases and J by 1 base, leaving 13 bases between them. The CDR3 sequence: CASTGTGPQETQYF. CDR3 bases: TGTGCCAGCACCGGCACAGGGCCCCAAGAGACCCAGTACTTC.

At least ten counts were recorded for this clonotype. The CDR3 reads CASSDVRTGAHNQPQHF. CDR3 coding DNA: TGTGCCAGCAGCGACGTAAGGACAGGCGCCCACAATCAGCCCCAGCATTTT. This chain links TRBV6-1 with TRBJ1-5, with 7 nucleotides matching TRBD1. Germline trimming cut 6 bases from V and 3 bases from J; bases unmatched to any gene: 14. This CDR3 contains 17 residues. Per germline, CDR1 MNHNS and CDR2 SASEGT.

This rearrangement joins TRBV2 to TRBJ2-7; 14 nucleotides line up with TRBD2. The CDR3 consists of 15 residues. After removal of 7 bases from V and 6 bases from J, the junction contained 8 bases not matched to a gene. CDR1 and CDR2 from the germline V gene are SNHLY and FYNNEI. The CDR3 DNA reads as TGTGCCAGCAATCCCGCGGGACTAGCGGGAGTCGAGCAGTACTTC. Translation: CASNPAGLAGVEQYF.

V and J are TRBV5-1 and TRBJ1-5, with a tentative D call TRBD1 (5 bases). This CDR3 region has 13 residues. Germline V gives CDR1 SGHRS, CDR2 YFSETQ. With 4 bases removed from V and 6 bases from J, the gap between germline ends came to 11 bases. CDR3 region: CASSADGGQPQHF. The CDR3 DNA sequence: TGCGCCAGCAGCGCGGACGGGGGTCAGCCCCAGCATTTT. Filled out from reference TRBV5-1 and TRBJ1-5, the complete variable domain reads KAGVTQTPRYLIKTRGQQVTLSCSPISGHRSVSWYQQTPGQGLQFLFEYFSETQRNKGNFPGRFSGRQFSNSRSEMNVSTLELGDSALYLCASSADGGQPQHFGDGTRLSIL.

There are many counts of this clonotype. The CDR3 reads CASRMGGTSGGSYEQYF. The CDR3 bases are TGTGCCAGCAGGATGGGCGGGACTAGCGGGGGTTCCTACGAGCAGTACTTC. This chain connects TRBV6-1 to TRBJ2-7; TRBD2 matches 14 bases. Germline CDR1 and CDR2: MNHNS and SASEGT. This CDR3 comprises 17 residues. With 6 bases clipped from V and 1 base from J, the junction kept 8 bases outside the gene matches.

Only one count was recorded for this clonotype. This chain links TRBV6-1 with TRBJ2-3; D may be TRBD1 or TRBD2 (5 bases each). The CDR3 is 15 residues long. CDR1 MNHNS and CDR2 SASEGT come from the germline V gene. The V gene lost 6 bases and the J gene lost 1 base, with 14 bases spanning the gap. In nucleotides, the CDR3 is TGTGCCAGCAGCCTGCGAGGGGCCGGCACAGATACGCAGTATTTT. Encoded protein: CASSLRGAGTDTQYF.

This clonotype came up a few times. The rearrangement links TRBV4-1 to TRBJ1-2, with D unclear. Between the trimmed V and J ends, which lost 3 bases and 0 bases, there was a span of 14 bases. The CDR3 length is 16 residues. The germline V gene has CDR1 MGHRA and CDR2 YSYEKL. As DNA, the CDR3 is TGCGCCAGCAGCCATAGCCTGACGGGAGCTAACTATGGCTACACCTTC. This translates into CASSHSLTGANYGYTF.

This clonotype came up a few times. The V gene is TRBV5-5, the J gene TRBJ2-7, with 7 positions matching TRBD1. Looked up from germline, CDR1 is SGHKS and CDR2 is YYEKEE (reference sequence). This CDR3 comprises 12 residues. The junction had 3 bases not matched to a gene; V was cut back by 3 bases and J by 6 bases. The CDR3 reads CASSSRQGEQYF. CDR3 in DNA: TGTGCCAGCAGCTCCCGACAGGGCGAGCAGTACTTC.